Shown below are 11 T cell receptor beta chains from a single sample sequenced in a study of Graves' ophthalmopathy and Graves' hyperthyroidism. For repertoire sequencing, the TCR beta CDR3 regions were amplified from RNA transcripts. HTBI primers were used in a first-round RT-PCR, which preceded a second-round multiplex PCR. TCRdb itself ran the multiplex PCR reads through MiXCR, one entry per CDR3 protein. The table lists roughly 410,000 distinct CDR3 sequences, approximately 15% of them singletons. Material for sequencing was peripheral blood. The source of these receptors is a woman aged 18-29 years with stable Graves' hyperthyroidism.

The V call is TRBV6-1, the J call TRBJ2-5; TRBD2 agrees at 9 bases. V was clipped by 4 bases and J by 2 bases; unmatched bases: 2. The V gene's germline CDR1 is MNHNS and CDR2 SASEGT. This CDR3 is built from 14 residues. In nucleotides, the CDR3 is TGTGCCAGCAGTGTAGCGGGGGTTCAAGAGACCCAGTACTTC. Its translation: CASSVAGVQETQYF.

This clonotype was found many times. The chain couples TRBV29-1 to TRBJ2-7, with TRBD1 matching 7 bases. The CDR3 loop spans 12 amino acids. Germline CDR1 reads SQVTM; CDR2 reads ANQGSEA. V shed 7 bases, J shed 2 bases, and the junction held 5 bases outside the gene matches. CDR3 bases: TGCAGCGCCCGGACAGGAACCTACGAGCAGTACTTC. This sequence encodes CSARTGTYEQYF.

This clonotype has a count of ten or more. The J gene is TRBJ2-7, the V gene TRBV20-1; 9 nucleotides line up with TRBD2. CDR3 length: 14 amino acids. Germline values: CDR1 DFQATT, CDR2 SNEGSKA (reference sequence). V trimming: 5 bases; J trimming: 0 bases; junction bases outside the gene matches: 5. DNA of the CDR3: TGCAGTGCTGAGAGCGGGGGGAACTCCTACGAGCAGTACTTC. Amino acid sequence: CSAESGGNSYEQYF.

The chain carries TRBV18 and TRBJ1-5; 7 nucleotides align to TRBD1. The V gene's germline CDR1 is KGHSH and CDR2 LQKENI. The V segment lost 0 bases and the J segment 0 bases; nucleotides outside the gene matches: 5. This CDR3 spans 17 amino acids. Here the CDR3 reads CASSPPRGPNSNQPQHF. In nucleotides, the CDR3 is TGTGCCAGCTCACCACCGAGGGGGCCCAATAGCAATCAGCCCCAGCATTTT.

This clonotype has a count of ten or more. This chain joins TRBV5-6 and TRBJ1-3; D perhaps matches TRBD1 (5 bases). V lost 3 bases and J 3 bases, leaving 13 bases between the germline ends. Germline V CDR1 and CDR2: SGHDT, YYEEEE. The CDR3 is 15 residues long. The CDR3: CASSWSGQSGNTIYF. The CDR3 bases are TGTGCCAGCAGCTGGTCGGGGCAGAGTGGAAACACCATATATTTT.

The chain employs TRBV16 and TRBJ1-1; no firm D call. CDR3 length: 14 amino acids. V was pared by 0 bases and J by 2 bases, with 7 bases between. CDR1 and CDR2 (germline): KGHSY, FQNENV. As DNA, the CDR3 is TGTGCCAGCAGCCAATCCCGGGGAAACACTGAAGCTTTCTTT. Its translation: CASSQSRGNTEAFF.

This clonotype has only a few counts. The chain carries TRBV27 and TRBJ1-3, with D possibly matching TRBD1 (5 bases). V lost 7 bases, J lost 0 bases, and 13 bases lay in between. The germline V gene has CDR1 MNHEY and CDR2 SMNVEV (reference sequence). The CDR3 runs to 15 residues. For the CDR3, the DNA is TGTGCCAGCACCCGAGACGGACACTCTGGAAACACCATATATTTT. This gives the protein CASTRDGHSGNTIYF.

The chain employs TRBV11-2 and TRBJ1-2; the match to TRBD1 covers 9 bases. Per germline, CDR1 SGHAT and CDR2 FQNNGV. Trimming at V came to 5 bases and at J to 3 bases, leaving 7 bases not matched to a gene. This CDR3 is 15 amino acids long. In nucleotides, the CDR3 is TGTGCCAGCAGCAATCCCAGGACAGGGGACTATGGCTACACCTTC. Translated, it gives CASSNPRTGDYGYTF.

This clonotype occurred many times. The chain links TRBV7-9 to TRBJ1-2; D unclear. Trimming removed 5 bases at V and 8 bases at J, with 18 bases between. The V gene's germline CDR1 is SEHNR and CDR2 FQNEAQ (reference sequence). The CDR3 runs 14 residues. The CDR3 region has the DNA TGTGCCAGCAGCCTACCGGACGGGCGCCGGGGCTACACCTTC. Translated, it gives CASSLPDGRRGYTF.

This clonotype was recorded a few times. The chain uses TRBV10-3 and TRBJ2-7; D is possibly TRBD2 (5 bases). Germline assignment: CDR1 ENHRY and CDR2 SYGVKD. The CDR3 loop spans 14 amino acids. With 7 bases removed from V and 4 bases from J, the gap between germline ends came to 17 bases. Here the CDR3 reads CAINASSSYYEQYF. CDR3 nucleotide sequence: TGTGCCATCAACGCTAGCTCATCTTATTACGAGCAGTACTTC.

The gene calls are TRBV28 and TRBJ2-7; D is unresolved. CDR1 MDHEN and CDR2 SYDVKM come from the germline V gene. The CDR3 spans 13 residues. Deletions cut 6 bases from V and 4 bases from J, with 13 bases between. CDR3 amino acids: CASRSSPQYEQYF. The CDR3 nucleotides are TGTGCCAGCAGATCCTCCCCGCAATACGAGCAGTACTTC.